This passage covers 17 T cell receptor beta chains from one sample sequenced in a study of blood T cells in healthy people across ages. With a J-beta primer mix and a sample-barcoded 5' primer, a second PCR ran 7 to 11 cycles. TCRdb fed the 5' RACE reads into MiXCR, producing one record per CDR3 protein. The sample has 1,500,000 or so distinct CDR3 sequences; 59% are singletons. Sequencing was performed on blood. All receptors derive from a man younger than 30 in good health.

This clonotype came up a few times. The gene calls are TRBV7-9 and TRBJ2-3, with D maybe TRBD2 (6 bases). CDR3 length equals 18 residues. Trimming stripped 0 bases from V and 3 bases from J, with 19 bases between. Germline loops: CDR1 SEHNR, CDR2 FQNEAQ (reference sequence). CDR3 DNA: TGTGCCAGCAGCTTAGCCGGGACTGGAGACTTAGCAACAGATACGCAGTATTTT. Its protein product is CASSLAGTGDLATDTQYF.

This clonotype was seen a few times. As DNA, the CDR3 is TGTGCCAGCAGTTCATCCCCAGGTAGCACAGATACGCAGTATTTT. This encodes CASSSSPGSTDTQYF. The chain uses TRBV28 and TRBJ2-3, with D unclear. The V end was cut by 4 bases, the J end by 0 bases, with 11 bases between. This CDR3 contains 15 residues. The germline gives CDR1 MDHEN, CDR2 SYDVKM.

This clonotype was detected a few times. V is TRBV20-1 and J is TRBJ2-3, with 14 bases identical to TRBD2. CDR3 length: 14 amino acids. J was trimmed by 11 bases and V by 5 bases; bases with no gene match: 9. In germline, CDR1 is DFQATT, CDR2 SNEGSKA (reference sequence). CDR3 nucleotides: TGCAGTGCTCGAATAGGGACTAGCGGGAGTGTGCAGTATTTT. It specifies CSARIGTSGSVQYF.

V gene TRBV20-1 combines with J gene TRBJ2-7; weak D call: TRBD2 (6 bases). From germline, CDR1 is DFQATT and CDR2 SNEGSKA (reference sequence). The CDR3 consists of 14 residues. Trimming removed 5 bases at V and 2 bases at J, with 16 bases between. CDR3 sequence (DNA): TGCAGTGCTCCAGCACGGGGACTCACCTACGAGCAGTACTTC. Translated: CSAPARGLTYEQYF.

The chain carries TRBV27 and TRBJ1-4; D is unresolved. The germline V gene has CDR1 MNHEY and CDR2 SMNVEV (reference sequence). The CDR3 covers 16 residues. V lost 5 bases to trimming and J lost 0 bases, with 13 bases between them. For the CDR3, the DNA is TGTGCCAGCAGTATGGGTACACCTCCAACTAATGAAAAACTGTTTTTT. This translates into CASSMGTPPTNEKLFF.

The DNA for the CDR3 is TGCGCCAGCAGTGAGTCTACTAGCGGGAGCACAGATACGCAGTATTTT. The encoded protein is CASSESTSGSTDTQYF. This chain uses TRBV10-1 with TRBJ2-3; 9 bases are shared with TRBD2. Trimming took 0 bases from V and 0 from J; bases not matched to a gene: 1. The CDR3 length is 16 residues. Germline V gene lookup returns CDR1 WNHNN and CDR2 SYGVQD (reference sequence).

The chain links TRBV29-1 to TRBJ1-3, with a weak D call TRBD1 (5 bases). Trimming shortened V by 3 bases and J by 7 bases, and 19 bases separated the two germline ends. Germline CDR1 and CDR2: SQVTM and ANQGSEA. The CDR3 contains 15 residues. The CDR3 coding sequence is TGCAGCGTTGAGGGTGGCACAGGCCCGGGGAACACCATATATTTT. As protein: CSVEGGTGPGNTIYF. The variable domain in full, completed from reference TRBV29-1 and TRBJ1-3, reads SAVISQKPSRDICQRGTSLTIQCQVDSQVTMMFWYRQQPGQSLTLIATANQGSEATYESGFVIDKFPISRPNLTFSTLTVSNMSPEDSSIYLCSVEGGTGPGNTIYFGEGSWLTVV.

This clonotype was counted once. This chain connects TRBV20-1 to TRBJ2-7; 8 bases align to TRBD2. The germline gives CDR1 DFQATT, CDR2 SNEGSKA (reference sequence). V dropped 5 bases and J dropped 7; count of bases not matched to a gene: 16. This CDR3 has 15 amino acids. CDR3 DNA sequence: TGCAGTGCTCCGCGGGCGGGAGGTTTACGCGGGGAGCAGTACTTC. This sequence encodes CSAPRAGGLRGEQYF.

This sequence joins TRBV12-3 or TRBV12-4 and TRBJ1-6; tentatively, D is TRBD1 (6 bases). With 3 bases removed from V and 7 bases from J, the gap between germline ends came to 13 bases. The CDR3 consists of 15 residues. CDR3 bases: TGTGCCAGCAGTTTGTCACAGGGCCTAAATTCACCCCTCCACTTT. Translated: CASSLSQGLNSPLHF.

This clonotype occurred a few times. The rearrangement uses TRBV12-3 or TRBV12-4 and TRBJ2-5; D unclear. The CDR3 spans 16 residues. V lost 7 bases to trimming and J lost 2 bases, with 20 bases between them. This CDR3 is CASTPREIAGQETQYF. CDR3 nucleotides: TGTGCCAGCACACCACGCGAAATAGCAGGTCAAGAGACCCAGTACTTC.

This rearrangement joins TRBV5-1 to TRBJ1-5; tentative D call: TRBD1 (5 bases). Germline V lookup: CDR1 SGHRS, CDR2 YFSETQ. The CDR3 sequence is 16 residues long. The V gene lost 4 bases and the J gene lost 1 base, with 15 bases spanning the gap. This CDR3 reads CASSPLGGGSNQPQHF. CDR3 nucleotide sequence: TGCGCCAGCAGCCCTCTGGGGGGGGGAAGCAATCAGCCCCAGCATTTT.

The chain carries TRBV28 and TRBJ1-5; TRBD1 might be the D (5 bases). The CDR3 is made up of 15 amino acids. The germline V gene encodes CDR1 MDHEN and CDR2 SYDVKM. Trimming stripped 5 bases from V and 0 bases from J, with 11 bases between. CDR3 in amino acids: CASSGGDYSNQPQHF. The CDR3 DNA sequence: TGTGCCAGCAGTGGGGGGGATTATAGCAATCAGCCCCAGCATTTT.

This clonotype was seen a handful of times. J is TRBJ2-1 and V is TRBV6-5, with 7 nucleotides matching TRBD1. The CDR3 covers 12 residues. From germline, CDR1 is MNHEY and CDR2 SVGAGI. The J segment lost 3 bases and the V segment lost 10 bases, leaving 3 bases of the junction unmatched. The CDR3 region is CATGDSYNEQFF. CDR3 DNA sequence: TGTGCCACCGGGGACAGCTACAATGAGCAGTTCTTC.

The chain couples TRBV7-8 to TRBJ2-7; D uncertain. Trimming took 1 base from V and 3 from J, leaving 10 bases between them. The CDR3 totals 14 residues. The germline CDR1 and CDR2 sequences are SGHVS and FQNEAQ. CDR3 sequence (DNA): TGTGCCAGCAGCTTAGGGCGGCAGGTCTACGAGCAGTACTTC. It yields the protein CASSLGRQVYEQYF.

This clonotype has only a few counts. The chain couples TRBV7-2 to TRBJ2-7; the D is unclear. Germline V CDR1 and CDR2: SGHTA, FQGNSA. Trimming cost V 5 bases and J 5 bases, with 7 bases left between them. CDR3 length: 11 residues. The CDR3, as DNA: TGTGCCAGCAGCAGGGCAAACGAGCAGTACTTC. Its translation is CASSRANEQYF.

The chain couples TRBV7-7 to TRBJ2-7, with D possibly called TRBD1 or TRBD2 (5 bases each). The J call may be mistaken, given a closer DNA end match to TRBJ2-4. Germline CDR1 and CDR2: SSHAT and FNYEAQ (reference sequence). This CDR3 is built from 13 residues. CDR3 nucleotide sequence: TGTGCCAGCAGCGGAGGTGTAGGGGACATTCAGTACTTC. This sequence encodes CASSGGVGDIQYF.

CDR3: CASSAPPPGANVLTF. The DNA of the CDR3 is TGTGCCAGCAGTGCCCCTCCCCCCGGGGCCAACGTCCTGACTTTC. The chain has TRBV25-1 and TRBJ2-6; the D is unclear. The CDR3 length is 15 residues. V lost 4 bases, J lost 4 bases, and 11 bases lay in between. Germline CDR1 and CDR2: MGHDK and SYGVNS.